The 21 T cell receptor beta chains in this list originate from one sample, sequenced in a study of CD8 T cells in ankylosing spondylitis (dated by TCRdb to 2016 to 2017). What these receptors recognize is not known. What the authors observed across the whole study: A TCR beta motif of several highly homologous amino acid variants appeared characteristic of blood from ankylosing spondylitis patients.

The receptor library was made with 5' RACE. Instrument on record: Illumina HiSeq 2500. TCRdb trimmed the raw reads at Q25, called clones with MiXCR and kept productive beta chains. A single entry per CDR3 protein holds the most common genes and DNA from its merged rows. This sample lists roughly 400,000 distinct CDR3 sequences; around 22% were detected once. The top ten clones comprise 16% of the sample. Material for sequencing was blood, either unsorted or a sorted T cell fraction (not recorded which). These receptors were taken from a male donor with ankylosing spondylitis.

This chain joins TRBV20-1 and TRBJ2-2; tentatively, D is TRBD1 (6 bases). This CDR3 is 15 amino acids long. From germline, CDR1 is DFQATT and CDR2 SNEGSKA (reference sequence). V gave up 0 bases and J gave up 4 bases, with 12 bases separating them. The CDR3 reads CSARDGLRGTGELFF. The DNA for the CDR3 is TGCAGTGCTAGAGATGGGCTCAGGGGCACCGGGGAGCTGTTTTTT.

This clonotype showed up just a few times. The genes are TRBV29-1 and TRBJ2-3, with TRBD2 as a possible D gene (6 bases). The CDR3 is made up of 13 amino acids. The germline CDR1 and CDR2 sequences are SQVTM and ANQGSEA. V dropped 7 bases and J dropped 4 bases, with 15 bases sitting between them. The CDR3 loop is CSAFGASADTQYF. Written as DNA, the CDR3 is TGCAGCGCCTTCGGGGCTAGCGCAGATACGCAGTATTTT.

The CDR3, as DNA: TGTGCCAGCAGCCCTAGCGGGGACCCGAGCACAGATACGCAGTATTTT. Residues: CASSPSGDPSTDTQYF. The gene calls are TRBV6-2 or TRBV6-3 and TRBJ2-3, with 9 bases fitting TRBD2. Germline V gene data show CDR1 as MNHEY and CDR2 as SVGEGT. There are 16 residues in the CDR3. Trimming cost V 6 bases and J 0 bases; bases outside gene matches: 7.

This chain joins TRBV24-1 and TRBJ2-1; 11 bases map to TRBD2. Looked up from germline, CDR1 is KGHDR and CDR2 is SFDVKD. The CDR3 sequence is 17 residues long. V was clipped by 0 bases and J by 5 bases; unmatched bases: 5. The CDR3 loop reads CATSDLRLAGGHNEQFF. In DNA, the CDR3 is TGTGCCACCAGTGATTTGCGCTTAGCGGGAGGGCACAATGAGCAGTTCTTC.

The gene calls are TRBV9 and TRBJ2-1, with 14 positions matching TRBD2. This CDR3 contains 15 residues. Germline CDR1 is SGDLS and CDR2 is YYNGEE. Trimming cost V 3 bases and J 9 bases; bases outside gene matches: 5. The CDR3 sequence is CASSEGLAGAREQFF. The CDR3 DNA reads TGTGCCAGCAGCGAGGGACTAGCGGGAGCTCGTGAGCAGTTCTTC.

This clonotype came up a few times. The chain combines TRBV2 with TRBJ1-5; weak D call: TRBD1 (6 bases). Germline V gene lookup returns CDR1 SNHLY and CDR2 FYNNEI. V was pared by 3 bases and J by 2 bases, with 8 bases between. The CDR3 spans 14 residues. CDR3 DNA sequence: TGTGCCAGCAGTGACTCAGGGGGCAATCAGCCCCAGCATTTT. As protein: CASSDSGGNQPQHF.

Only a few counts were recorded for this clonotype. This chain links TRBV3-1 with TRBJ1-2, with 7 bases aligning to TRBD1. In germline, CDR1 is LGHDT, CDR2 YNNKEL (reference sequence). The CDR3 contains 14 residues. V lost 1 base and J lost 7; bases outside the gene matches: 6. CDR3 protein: CASSQAQGGFGYTF. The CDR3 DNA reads TGTGCCAGCAGCCAAGCGCAGGGGGGTTTTGGCTACACCTTC. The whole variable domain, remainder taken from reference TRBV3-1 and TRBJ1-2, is DTAVSQTPKYLVTQMGNDKSIKCEQNLGHDTMYWYKQDSKKFLKIMFSYNNKELIINETVPNRFSPKSPDKAHLNLHINSLELGDSAVYFCASSQAQGGFGYTFGSGTRLTVV.

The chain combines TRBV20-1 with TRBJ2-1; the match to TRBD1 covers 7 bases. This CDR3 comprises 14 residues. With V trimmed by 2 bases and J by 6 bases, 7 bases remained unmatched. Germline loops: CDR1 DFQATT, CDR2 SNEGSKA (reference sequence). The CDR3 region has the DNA TGCAGTGCTAGACGGACAGGTCGTACCAATGAGCAGTTCTTC. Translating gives CSARRTGRTNEQFF.

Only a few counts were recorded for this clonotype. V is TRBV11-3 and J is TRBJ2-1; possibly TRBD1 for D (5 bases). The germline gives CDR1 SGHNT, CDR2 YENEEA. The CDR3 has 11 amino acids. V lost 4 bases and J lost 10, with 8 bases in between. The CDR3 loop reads CASSSRQEQFF. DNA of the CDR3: TGTGCCAGCAGCTCTCGACAGGAGCAGTTCTTC. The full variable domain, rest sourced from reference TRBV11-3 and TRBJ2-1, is EAGVVQSPRYKIIEKKQPVAFWCNPISGHNTLYWYLQNLGQGPELLIRYENEEAVDDSQLPKDRFSAERLKGVDSTLKIQPAELGDSAVYLCASSSRQEQFFGPGTRLTVL.

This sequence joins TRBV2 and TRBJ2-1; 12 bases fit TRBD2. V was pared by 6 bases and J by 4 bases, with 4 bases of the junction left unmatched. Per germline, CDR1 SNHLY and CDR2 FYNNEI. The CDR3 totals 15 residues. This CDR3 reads CASSNGLAGYNEQFF. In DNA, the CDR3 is TGTGCCAGCAGCAATGGACTAGCGGGATACAATGAGCAGTTCTTC.

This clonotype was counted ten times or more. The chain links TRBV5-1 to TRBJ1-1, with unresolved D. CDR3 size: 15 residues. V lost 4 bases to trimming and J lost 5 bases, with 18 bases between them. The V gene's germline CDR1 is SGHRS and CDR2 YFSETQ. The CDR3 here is CASSEDGDRTTEAFF. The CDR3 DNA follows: TGCGCCAGCAGCGAGGACGGCGACCGGACGACTGAAGCTTTCTTT.

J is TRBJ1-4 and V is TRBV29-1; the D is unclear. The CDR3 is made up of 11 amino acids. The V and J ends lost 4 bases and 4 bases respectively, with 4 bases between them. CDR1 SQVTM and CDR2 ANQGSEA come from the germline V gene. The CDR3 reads CSVVGNEKLFF. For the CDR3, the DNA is TGCAGCGTTGTGGGTAATGAAAAACTGTTTTTT.

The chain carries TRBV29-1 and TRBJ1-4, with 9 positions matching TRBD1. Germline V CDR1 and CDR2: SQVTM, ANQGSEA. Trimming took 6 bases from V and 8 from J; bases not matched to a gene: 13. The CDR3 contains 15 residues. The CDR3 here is CSVITGGAIKEKLFF. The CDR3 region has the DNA TGCAGCGTCATCACAGGGGGCGCAATTAAGGAAAAACTGTTTTTT. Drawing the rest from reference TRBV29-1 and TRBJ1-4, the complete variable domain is SAVISQKPSRDICQRGTSLTIQCQVDSQVTMMFWYRQQPGQSLTLIATANQGSEATYESGFVIDKFPISRPNLTFSTLTVSNMSPEDSSIYLCSVITGGAIKEKLFFGSGTQLSVL.

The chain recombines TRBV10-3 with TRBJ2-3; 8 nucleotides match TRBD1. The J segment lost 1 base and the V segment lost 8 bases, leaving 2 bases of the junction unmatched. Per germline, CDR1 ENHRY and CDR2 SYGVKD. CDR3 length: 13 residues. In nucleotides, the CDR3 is TGTGCCATCGCACAGGGGGGCACAGATACGCAGTATTTT. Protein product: CAIAQGGTDTQYF.

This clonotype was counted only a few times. The CDR3 DNA reads TGTGCCAGCAGCCGGGACGTTTTGAACACTGAAGCTTTCTTT. Translation: CASSRDVLNTEAFF. The chain has TRBV2 and TRBJ1-1; tentative D call: TRBD1 (5 bases). Germline V lookup: CDR1 SNHLY, CDR2 FYNNEI. Trimming shortened V by 6 bases and J by 0 bases, and 11 bases separated the two germline ends. CDR3 length equals 14 residues.

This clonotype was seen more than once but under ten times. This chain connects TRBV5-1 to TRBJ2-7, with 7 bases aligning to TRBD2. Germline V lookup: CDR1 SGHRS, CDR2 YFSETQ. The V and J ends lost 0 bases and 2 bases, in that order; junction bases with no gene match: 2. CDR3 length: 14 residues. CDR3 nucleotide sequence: TGCGCCAGCAGCTTGGCCCGGGAGGCCTACGAGCAGTACTTC. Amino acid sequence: CASSLAREAYEQYF.

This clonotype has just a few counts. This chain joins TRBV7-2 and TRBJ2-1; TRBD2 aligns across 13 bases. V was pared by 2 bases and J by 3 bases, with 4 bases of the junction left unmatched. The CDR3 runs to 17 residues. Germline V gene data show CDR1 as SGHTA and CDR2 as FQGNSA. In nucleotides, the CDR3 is TGTGCCAGCAGCTTAAGGACTAGCGGGAGCAGCTACAATGAGCAGTTCTTC. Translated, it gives CASSLRTSGSSYNEQFF.

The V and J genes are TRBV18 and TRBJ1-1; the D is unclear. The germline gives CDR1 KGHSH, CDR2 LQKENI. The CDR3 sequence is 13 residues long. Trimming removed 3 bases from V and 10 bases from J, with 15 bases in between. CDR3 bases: TGTGCCAGCTCACCCGATGCAACCTCGGTAGCTTTCTTT. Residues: CASSPDATSVAFF.

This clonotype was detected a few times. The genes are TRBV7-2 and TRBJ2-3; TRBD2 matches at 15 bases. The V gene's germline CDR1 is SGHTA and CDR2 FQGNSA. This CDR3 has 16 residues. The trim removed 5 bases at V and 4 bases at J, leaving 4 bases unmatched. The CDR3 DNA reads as TGTGCCAGCAGCCCCAGGACTAGCGGGAGGGCAGATACGCAGTATTTT. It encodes CASSPRTSGRADTQYF.

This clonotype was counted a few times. Written as DNA, the CDR3 is TGTGCCACCAGCAGCGGGTCGAGCGGTCCGTCCTACAATGAGCAGTTCTTC. Its protein is CATSSGSSGPSYNEQFF. The chain recombines TRBV15 with TRBJ2-1; D perhaps matches TRBD2 (5 bases). Trimming took 3 bases from V and 1 from J, leaving 16 bases between them. The CDR3 has 17 amino acids. Germline V CDR1 and CDR2: LNHNV, YYDKDF (reference sequence).

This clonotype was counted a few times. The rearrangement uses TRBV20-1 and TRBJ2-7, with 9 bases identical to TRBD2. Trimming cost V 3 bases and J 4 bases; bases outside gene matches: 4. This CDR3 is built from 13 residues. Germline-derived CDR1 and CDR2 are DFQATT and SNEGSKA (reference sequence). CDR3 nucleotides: TGCAGTGCTAGCGGTAGCGGGAGTTACGAGCAGTACTTC. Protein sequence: CSASGSGSYEQYF.